Each of the 7 T cell receptor beta chains below was sequenced from the same sample in a study of T cell changes during pregnancy in multiple sclerosis. The protocol was immunoSEQ multiplex PCR, while the TCRdb copy is restricted to in-frame clones and leaves out a portion. The table includes tens of thousands of clones, more than 85% detected once. The sequences come from peripheral blood, collected in the third trimester of pregnancy. The source is a female donor with multiple sclerosis, enrolled in a pregnancy study.

This clone occurred a few times. The chain employs TRBV7-9 and TRBJ1-4; possibly TRBD1 for D (5 bases). The CDR3 has 14 amino acids. CDR1 and CDR2 (germline): SEHNR, FQNEAQ (reference sequence). V was trimmed by 0 bases and J by 8 bases, leaving 10 bases between them. CDR3 protein: CASSLARDGEKLFF. CDR3 in DNA: TGTGCCAGCAGCTTAGCCAGGGATGGAGAAAAACTGTTTTTT.

The chain carries TRBV28 and TRBJ1-4, with D perhaps TRBD1 (5 bases). This CDR3 has 14 residues. V gave up 4 bases and J gave up 1 base, with 7 bases separating them. Germline loops: CDR1 MDHEN, CDR2 SYDVKM. CDR3 region: CASSYGGTNEKLFF. The CDR3 coding sequence is TGTGCCAGCAGTTACGGGGGAACTAATGAAAAACTGTTTTTT.

The gene calls are TRBV19 and TRBJ1-3; possible D gene TRBD1, 6 bases. The germline V gene has CDR1 LNHDA and CDR2 SQIVND (reference sequence). Trimming removed 5 bases from V and 4 bases from J, with 9 bases in between. CDR3 length: 13 residues. The CDR3 DNA follows: TGTGCCAGTAGTCTAGGGACAGGAAACACCATATATTTT. It specifies CASSLGTGNTIYF.

The chain carries TRBV2 and TRBJ2-1; D call uncertain. The germline V gene encodes CDR1 SNHLY and CDR2 FYNNEI. The CDR3 is 13 residues long. The V and J ends lost 3 bases and 6 bases respectively, with 9 bases between them. CDR3 residues: CASSDPRANEQFF. The CDR3, as DNA: TGTGCCAGCAGTGACCCAAGAGCCAATGAGCAGTTCTTC.

This clone was counted a single time. V is TRBV7-2 and J is TRBJ2-3; a weak D match, TRBD1 (5 bases). The CDR3 extends over 15 amino acids. V lost 3 bases and J 3 bases, leaving 13 bases between the germline ends. CDR1 is SGHTA and CDR2 is FQGNSA in the germline V gene. Here the CDR3 DNA reads TGTGCCAGCAGCTTTAGTCCAGGGTCAACAGATACGCAGTATTTT. Translation: CASSFSPGSTDTQYF.

The rearrangement joins TRBV14 to TRBJ2-7; TRBD2 aligns across 8 bases. CDR1 is SGHDN and CDR2 is FVKESK in the germline V gene. The V gene end was trimmed by 6 bases and the J gene end by 3 bases; junction bases not matched to a gene: 13. CDR3 size: 16 residues. As DNA, the CDR3 is TGTGCCAGCAGTCAGAATCCGGGACTAGGTTTCTACGAGCAGTACTTC. Its translation: CASSQNPGLGFYEQYF.

This rearrangement joins TRBV2 to TRBJ2-5; D may be TRBD2 (7 bases). This CDR3 is 14 amino acids long. CDR1 is SNHLY, CDR2 FYNNEI, per germline. Deletions cut 4 bases from V and 3 bases from J, with 12 bases between. Here the CDR3 reads CASSVRGAKETQYF. CDR3 sequence (DNA): TGTGCCAGCAGTGTTCGGGGGGCGAAAGAGACCCAGTACTTC.